Detailed here is one T cell receptor beta chain. The target antigen is unknown. These data originate in a study of cytotoxic CD8 clonotypes in ibrutinib-treated CLL. Across the whole study: In all, 10 to 11 patients were relapsed/refractory, approximately 15 were treatment-naive and 17 to 18 were IGHV unmutated. Productive templates averaged approximately 260,000 per sample, and productive rearrangements about 89,000. Study-wide results and limits: Elevated clonality accompanied ibrutinib response, with a return toward baseline values at progression. Baseline clonality, above age-matched healthy donor levels, tracked circulating CD8+ T-cell counts.

The CDR3 is 17 amino acids. The germline gives CDR1 SGDLS, CDR2 YYNGEE. V was cut by 2 bases and J by 0 bases, with 15 bases left in between. The repertoire was sequenced with immunoSEQ multiplex PCR; TCRdb's copy has only in-frame clones and lacks some. Here the sample spans approximately 100,000 clones, roughly 80% being singletons. The source of this sequence is a human donor with chronic lymphocytic leukemia. The sequencing used PBMCs, collected after 12 months of ibrutinib treatment. This chain connects TRBV9 to TRBJ2-1, with a tentative D call TRBD2 (6 bases). This CDR3 is CASSVSRDLSSYNEQFF. CDR3 DNA: TGTGCCAGCAGCGTCAGCCGGGACTTAAGCTCCTACAATGAGCAGTTCTTC.